Sequencing of this TCR beta chain was carried out in a study of lymphopenia after photon versus proton radiotherapy. Findings and limits, study-wide: Proton therapy kept repertoires fairly stable, unlike photons, which gained effector/memory cells. Post-nadir diversity loss with photons came from oligoclonal expansion, particularly CD8+ Temra cells. Only patients who died were analyzed for survival; proton advantage is unproven.

The method was immunoSEQ multiplex PCR; TCRdb's version includes in-frame clones alone and lacks a portion of them. The sample lists around 62,000 clones; less than 85% were seen once. Germline values: CDR1 MDHEN, CDR2 SYDVKM. Germline trimming cut 5 bases from V and 5 bases from J; bases unmatched to any gene: 8. This CDR3 is 14 amino acids long. In the case of this clone: Its target is unknown.

The sample consisted of peripheral blood, taken from a patient treated with proton-based radiotherapy. The chain is built from TRBV28 and TRBJ2-5; 7 nucleotides agree with TRBD1. The sequence came from a man aged 55 to 69 with pancreatic cancer. CDR3 region: CASSEGAGFETQYF. CDR3 DNA: TGTGCCAGCAGTGAGGGGGCAGGGTTTGAGACCCAGTACTTC.